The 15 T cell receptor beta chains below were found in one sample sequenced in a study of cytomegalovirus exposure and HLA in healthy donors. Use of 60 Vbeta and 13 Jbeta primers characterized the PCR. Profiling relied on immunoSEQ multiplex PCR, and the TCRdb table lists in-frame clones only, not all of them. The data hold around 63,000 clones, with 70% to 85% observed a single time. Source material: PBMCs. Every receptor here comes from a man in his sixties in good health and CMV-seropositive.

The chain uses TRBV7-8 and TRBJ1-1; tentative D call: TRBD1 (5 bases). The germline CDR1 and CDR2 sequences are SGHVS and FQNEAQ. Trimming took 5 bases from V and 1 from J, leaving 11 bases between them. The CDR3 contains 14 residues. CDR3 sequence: CASSLGGWNTEAFF. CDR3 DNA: TGTGCCAGCAGCCTCGGGGGGTGGAACACTGAAGCTTTCTTT.

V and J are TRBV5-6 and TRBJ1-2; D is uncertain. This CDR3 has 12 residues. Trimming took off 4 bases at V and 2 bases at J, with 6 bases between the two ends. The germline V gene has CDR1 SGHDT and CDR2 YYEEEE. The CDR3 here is CASSPANYGYTF. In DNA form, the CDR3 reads TGTGCCAGCAGCCCCGCGAACTATGGCTACACCTTC.

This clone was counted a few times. CDR3 in DNA: TGTGCCAGCAGCTTGGTTGGACTAGGGGTTCCGGCCAATGAGCAGTTCTTC. Translating gives CASSLVGLGVPANEQFF. The J gene is TRBJ2-1, the V gene TRBV5-6; 7 positions match TRBD2. J lost 6 bases, V lost 0 bases, and 12 bases had no gene match. CDR1 is SGHDT and CDR2 is YYEEEE in the germline V gene. The CDR3 totals 17 residues.

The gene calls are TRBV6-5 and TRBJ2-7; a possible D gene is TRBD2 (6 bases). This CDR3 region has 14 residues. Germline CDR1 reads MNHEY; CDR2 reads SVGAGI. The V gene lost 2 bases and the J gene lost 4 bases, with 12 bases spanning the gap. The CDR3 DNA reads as TGTGCCAGCAGTTACGAGACCGGAGGGTACGAGCAGTACTTC. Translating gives CASSYETGGYEQYF.

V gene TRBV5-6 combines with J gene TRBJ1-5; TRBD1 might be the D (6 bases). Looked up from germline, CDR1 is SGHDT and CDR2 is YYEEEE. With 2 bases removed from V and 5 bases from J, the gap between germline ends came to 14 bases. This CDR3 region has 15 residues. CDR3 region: CASSLPGAKHQPQHF. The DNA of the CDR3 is TGTGCCAGCAGCTTACCAGGGGCAAAACATCAGCCCCAGCATTTT.

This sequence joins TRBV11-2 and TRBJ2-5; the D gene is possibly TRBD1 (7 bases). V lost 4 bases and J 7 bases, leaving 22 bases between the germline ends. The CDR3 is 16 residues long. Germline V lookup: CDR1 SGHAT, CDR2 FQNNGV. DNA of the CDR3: TGTGCCAGCAGCTCCTCCTTTGGCCAGGGGGGAGGGACCCAGTACTTC. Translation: CASSSSFGQGGGTQYF.

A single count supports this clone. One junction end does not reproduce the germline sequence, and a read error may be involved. CDR3 coding DNA: TGTGCCAGCAGCTTGCCGGGGGGAAGAGACGAGCAGTACTTC. This codes for CASSLPGGRDEQYF. This rearrangement joins TRBV5-1 to TRBJ2-7, with 7 bases identical to TRBD2. The CDR3 covers 14 residues. Germline CDR1 is SGHRS and CDR2 is YFSETQ. Drawing the rest from reference TRBV5-1 and TRBJ2-7, the complete variable domain is KAGVTQTPRYLIKTRGQQVTLSCSPISGHRSVSWYQQTPGQGLQFLFEYFSETQRNKGNFPGRFSGRQFSNSRSEMNVSTLELGDSALYLCASSLPGGRDEQYFGPGTRLTVT.

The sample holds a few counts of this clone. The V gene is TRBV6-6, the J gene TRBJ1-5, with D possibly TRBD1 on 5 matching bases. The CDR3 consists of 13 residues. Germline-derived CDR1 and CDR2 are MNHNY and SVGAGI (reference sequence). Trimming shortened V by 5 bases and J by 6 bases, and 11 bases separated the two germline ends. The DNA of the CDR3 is TGTGCCAGCAGTCTACGGGGGGGTCAGCCCCAGCATTTT. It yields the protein CASSLRGGQPQHF.

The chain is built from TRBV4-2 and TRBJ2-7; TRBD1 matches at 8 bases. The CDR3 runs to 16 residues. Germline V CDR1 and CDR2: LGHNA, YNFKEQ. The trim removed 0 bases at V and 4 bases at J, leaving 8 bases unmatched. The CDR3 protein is CASSQDPGGPTYEQYF. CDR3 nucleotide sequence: TGTGCCAGCAGCCAAGACCCAGGGGGCCCAACTTACGAGCAGTACTTC.

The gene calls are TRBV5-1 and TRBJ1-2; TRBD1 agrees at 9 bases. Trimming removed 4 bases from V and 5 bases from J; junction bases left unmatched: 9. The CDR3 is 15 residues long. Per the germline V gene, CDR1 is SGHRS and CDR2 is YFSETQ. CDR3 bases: TGCGCCAGCAGCCAGCTACAGGGGGCGGGGTATGGCTACACCTTC. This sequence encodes CASSQLQGAGYGYTF.

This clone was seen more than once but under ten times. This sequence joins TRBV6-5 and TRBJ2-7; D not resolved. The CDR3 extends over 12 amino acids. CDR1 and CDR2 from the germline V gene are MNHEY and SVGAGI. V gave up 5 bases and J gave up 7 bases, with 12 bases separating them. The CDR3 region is CASSEAPLEQYF. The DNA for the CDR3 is TGTGCCAGCAGTGAAGCGCCATTGGAGCAGTACTTC.

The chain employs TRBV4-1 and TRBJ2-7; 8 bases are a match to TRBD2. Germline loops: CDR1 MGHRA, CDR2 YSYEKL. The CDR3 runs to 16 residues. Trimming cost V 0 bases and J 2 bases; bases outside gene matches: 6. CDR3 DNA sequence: TGCGCCAGCAGCCAAGAAGGCGGGAGGCCCACCTACGAGCAGTACTTC. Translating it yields CASSQEGGRPTYEQYF.

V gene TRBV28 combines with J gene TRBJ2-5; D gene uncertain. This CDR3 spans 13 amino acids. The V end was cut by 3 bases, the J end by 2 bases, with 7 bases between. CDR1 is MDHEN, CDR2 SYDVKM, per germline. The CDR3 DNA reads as TGTGCCAGCAGTTTGACACCTCAAGAGACCCAGTACTTC. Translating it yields CASSLTPQETQYF. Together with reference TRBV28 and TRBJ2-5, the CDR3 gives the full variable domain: DVKVTQSSRYLVKRTGEKVFLECVQDMDHENMFWYRQDPGLGLRLIYFSYDVKMKEKGDIPEGYSVSREKKERFSLILESASTNQTSMYLCASSLTPQETQYFGPGTRLLVL.

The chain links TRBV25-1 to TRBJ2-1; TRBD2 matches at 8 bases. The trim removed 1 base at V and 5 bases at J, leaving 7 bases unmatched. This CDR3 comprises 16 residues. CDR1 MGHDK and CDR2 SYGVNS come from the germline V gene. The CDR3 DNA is TGTGCCAGCAGTGAATGGGAGCGGGAGACCCACAATGAGCAGTTCTTC. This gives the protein CASSEWERETHNEQFF.

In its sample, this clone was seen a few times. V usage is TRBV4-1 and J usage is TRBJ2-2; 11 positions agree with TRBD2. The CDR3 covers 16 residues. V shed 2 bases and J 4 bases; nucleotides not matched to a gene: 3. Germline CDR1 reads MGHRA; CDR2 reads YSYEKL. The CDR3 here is CASSQWTSGFTGELFF. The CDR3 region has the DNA TGCGCCAGCAGCCAATGGACTAGCGGGTTCACCGGGGAGCTGTTTTTT.